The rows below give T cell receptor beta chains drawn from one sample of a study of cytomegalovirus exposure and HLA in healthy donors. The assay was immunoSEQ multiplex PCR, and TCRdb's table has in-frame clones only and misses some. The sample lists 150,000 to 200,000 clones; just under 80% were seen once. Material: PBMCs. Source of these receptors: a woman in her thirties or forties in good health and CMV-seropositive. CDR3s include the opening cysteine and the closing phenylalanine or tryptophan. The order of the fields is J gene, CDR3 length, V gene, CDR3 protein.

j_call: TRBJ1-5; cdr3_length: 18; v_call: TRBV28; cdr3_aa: CASSLSWTGGYSNQPQHF
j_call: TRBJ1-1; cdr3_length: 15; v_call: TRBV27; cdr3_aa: CASSSTGLGHTEAFF
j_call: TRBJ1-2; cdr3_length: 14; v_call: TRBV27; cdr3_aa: CASSLSRQSYGYTF
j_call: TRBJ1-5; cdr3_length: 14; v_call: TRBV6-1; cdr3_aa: CASSSRQGYQPQHF
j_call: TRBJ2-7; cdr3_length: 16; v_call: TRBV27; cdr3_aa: CASSPIPGQVFYEQYF
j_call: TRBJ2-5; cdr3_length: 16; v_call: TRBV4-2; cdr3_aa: CASSQVGRGGGETQYF
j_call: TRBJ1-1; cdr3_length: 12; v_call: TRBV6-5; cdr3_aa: CASTTGDTEAFF
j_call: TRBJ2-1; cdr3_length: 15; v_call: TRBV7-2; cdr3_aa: CASSFAGQSYDEQFF
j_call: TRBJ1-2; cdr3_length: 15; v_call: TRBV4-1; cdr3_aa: CASSQEVGARYGYTF
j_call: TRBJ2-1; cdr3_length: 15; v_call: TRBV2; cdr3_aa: CATGLQESSYNEQFF
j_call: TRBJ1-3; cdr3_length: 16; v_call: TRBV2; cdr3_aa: CASSAGTASSGNTIYF
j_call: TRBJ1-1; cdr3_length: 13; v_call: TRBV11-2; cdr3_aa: CASRIEENTEAFF
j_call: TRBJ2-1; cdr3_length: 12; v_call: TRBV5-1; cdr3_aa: CASSLDVTKQFF
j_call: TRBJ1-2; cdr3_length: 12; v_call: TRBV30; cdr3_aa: CAWRGGYYGYTF
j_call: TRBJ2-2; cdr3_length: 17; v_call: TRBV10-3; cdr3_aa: CAIGVPAGPTRTGELFF
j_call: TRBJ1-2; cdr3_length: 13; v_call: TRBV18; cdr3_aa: CASSPGQGYGYTF
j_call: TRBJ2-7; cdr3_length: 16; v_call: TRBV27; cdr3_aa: CASSSFQLAGAYEQYF
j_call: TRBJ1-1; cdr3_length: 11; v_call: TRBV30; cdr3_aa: CAWSETVEAFF
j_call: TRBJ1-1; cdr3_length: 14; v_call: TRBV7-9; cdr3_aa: CASSLTVTNTEAFF
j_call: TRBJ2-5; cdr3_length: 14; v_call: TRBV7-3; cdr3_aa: CASSLNGVGETQYF
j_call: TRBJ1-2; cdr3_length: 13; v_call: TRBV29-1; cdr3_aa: CSVEIGTGFGYTF
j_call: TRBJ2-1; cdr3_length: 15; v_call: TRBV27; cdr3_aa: CASSPETGRINEQFF
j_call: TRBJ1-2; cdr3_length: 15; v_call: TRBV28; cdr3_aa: CASSETALANYGYTF
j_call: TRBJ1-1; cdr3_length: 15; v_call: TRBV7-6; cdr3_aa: CASSPPQVGGTEAFF
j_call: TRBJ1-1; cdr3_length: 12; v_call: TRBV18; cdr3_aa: CASSPDRIEAFF
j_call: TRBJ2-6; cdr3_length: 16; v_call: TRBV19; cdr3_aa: CASSTNGLSGANVLTF